These T cell receptor beta chains were read from a single sample in a study of post-analysis software for immune sequencing data. TCRdb re-analysed the PCR reads in MiXCR, keeping a single row per CDR3 protein. This table has around 160,000 distinct CDR3 sequences, about 36% appearing once. The specimen was blood, collected after autologous hematopoietic stem cell transplantation. These receptors originate from a girl between 10 and 17 years old with multiple sclerosis. The CDR3 runs from the conserved cysteine through the conserved F or W. D genes are given only for firm matches. Size values are once, few and many counts, or a class for expanded clones, and some rows have none.

j_gene | abundance | d_gene | v_gene | CDR3nt | CDR3aa
TRBJ2-5 | NA | NA | TRBV27 | TGTGCCAGCAGTTTGTGGGGAGCGGTCCGACAAGAGACCCAGTACTTC | CASSLWGAVRQETQYF
TRBJ2-7 | NA | TRBD2 | TRBV27 | TGTGCCAGCAGTTGGCGACTAGCGGGAAGTAGCTCCTACGAGCAGTACTTC | CASSWRLAGSSSYEQYF
TRBJ1-1 | few | TRBD1 | TRBV7-6 | TGTGCCAGCAGCCTCACCCCAAACAGGGGGATGAGGAGCACTGAAGCTTTCTTT | CASSLTPNRGMRSTEAFF
TRBJ2-5 | few | TRBD2 | TRBV27 | TGTGCCAGCAGTTTAGGGCTAGCGGGAGGTCAAGAGACCCAGTACTTC | CASSLGLAGGQETQYF
TRBJ2-7 | many | TRBD2 | TRBV4-3 | TGCGCCAGCAGCCAAGATCCCGGACTAGCGGCCTACGAGCAGTACTTC | CASSQDPGLAAYEQYF
TRBJ2-1 | NA | NA | TRBV12-3/TRBV12-4 | TGTGCCAGCAGTTTCATTTCGCGTCCTGAGCAGTTCTTC | CASSFISRPEQFF
TRBJ2-7 | NA | NA | TRBV7-9 | TGTGCCAGCAGTTCCTCGGACTTGCATTATTCCTACGAGCAGTACTTC | CASSSSDLHYSYEQYF
TRBJ2-7 | NA | TRBD2 | TRBV29-1 | TGCAGCGTTGAACCCACGGGGGGGCGAGAGCAGTACTTC | CSVEPTGGREQYF
TRBJ1-5 | many | TRBD1 | TRBV4-1 | TGCGCCAGCAGCCAAGCGACAGGGGACAATCAGCCCCAGCATTTT | CASSQATGDNQPQHF
TRBJ2-3 | few | TRBD2 | TRBV5-1 | TGCGCCAGCAGCTCGACAATGACTAGCGGAACAGATACGCAGTATTTT | CASSSTMTSGTDTQYF
TRBJ1-4 | few | NA | TRBV5-1 | TGCGCCAGCAGCTTGGTTGCAGGGGCTAATGAAAAACTGTTTTTT | CASSLVAGANEKLFF
TRBJ2-3 | NA | NA | TRBV12-3/TRBV12-4 | TGTGCCAGCAGAGAACGGGCAGATACGCAGTATTTT | CASRERADTQYF
TRBJ2-1 | NA | NA | TRBV9 | TGTGCCAGCAGCGAGACTGGTAGAAATGAGCAGTTCTTC | CASSETGRNEQFF
TRBJ2-7 | few | TRBD1 | TRBV6-5 | TGTGCCAGCAACCCCCAAGGACAGGGCACCTACGAGCAGTACTTC | CASNPQGQGTYEQYF
TRBJ2-3 | NA | TRBD2 | TRBV18 | TGTGCCAGCTCATCAAGACTAGCCACAGATACGCAGTATTTT | CASSSRLATDTQYF
TRBJ1-6 | NA | NA | TRBV28 | TGTGCCAGCACCTCTGAGGGGGTATTACCCCATTTAGGAAATTCACCCCTCCACTTT | CASTSEGVLPHLGNSPLHF
TRBJ2-5 | NA | NA | TRBV28 | TGTGCCAGCAGTTGGGACTCCCTAAGTGAGACCCAGTACTTC | CASSWDSLSETQYF
TRBJ2-3 | many | NA | TRBV29-1 | TGCAGCGTTGATCCTAGCACAGATACGCAGTATTTT | CSVDPSTDTQYF
TRBJ2-1 | NA | TRBD2 | TRBV5-1 | TGCGCCAGCAGCCGAGGTCTAGCGGGAGACCTCCCCTACAATGAGCAGTTCTTC | CASSRGLAGDLPYNEQFF
TRBJ2-7 | few | NA | TRBV6-5 | TGTGCCAGCAGCCTCTGGGGCCGATCCTACGAGCAGTACTTC | CASSLWGRSYEQYF
TRBJ1-2 | NA | NA | TRBV5-1 | TGCGCCAGCACCCTGGTCCAGGGTGGCTATGGCTACACCTTC | CASTLVQGGYGYTF
TRBJ2-1 | many | NA | TRBV9 | TGTGCCAGCAGCCCGCTCTCCAGCGGATCCTACAATGAGCAGTTCTTC | CASSPLSSGSYNEQFF
TRBJ2-3 | few | NA | TRBV7-9 | TGTGCCAGCAGCTCCCCTAGGGGAGATACGCAGTATTTT | CASSSPRGDTQYF
TRBJ2-7 | few | NA | TRBV2 | TGTGCCAGCATCCCTAGCCCCTACGAGCAGTACTTC | CASIPSPYEQYF
TRBJ2-7 | NA | TRBD2 | TRBV24-1 | TGTGCCACCAGTGGCGGGAGTAAAGGCGAGCAGTACTTC | CATSGGSKGEQYF
TRBJ1-2 | few | NA | TRBV7-2 | TGTGCCAGCAGCTTAGATGGCCTCGGTGGCTACACCTTC | CASSLDGLGGYTF
TRBJ2-2 | few | NA | TRBV5-1 | TGCGCCAGCAGCTTGGAAGGTTCCGGGGAGCTGTTTTTT | CASSLEGSGELFF
TRBJ2-5 | NA | NA | TRBV29-1 | TGCAGCGTTGAAGTAACCTCGGAAGAGACCCAGTACTTC | CSVEVTSEETQYF
TRBJ2-7 | many | TRBD1 | TRBV4-3 | TGCGCCAGCAGCCAAGAGTTCGACAGGGGCGTCTACGAGCAGTACTTC | CASSQEFDRGVYEQYF
TRBJ2-2 | NA | TRBD2 | TRBV24-1 | TGTGCCACCAGCCTAGCGGACTCCGGGGAGCTGTTTTTT | CATSLADSGELFF
TRBJ1-5 | few | NA | TRBV7-8 | TGTGCCAGCAGCCCTAAGGATAGCAATCAGCCCCAGCATTTT | CASSPKDSNQPQHF
TRBJ2-1 | NA | NA | TRBV4-2 | TGTGCCAGCAGCCAAGATCCCCCGAGGAGCGTTGGGAACAATGAGCAGTTCTTC | CASSQDPPRSVGNNEQFF
TRBJ2-5 | many | NA | TRBV29-1 | TGCAGCGTCACTTGGGGGGAGACCCAGTACTTC | CSVTWGETQYF